Listed here are 7 T cell receptor beta chains from one sample, sequenced in a study of OX40 agonist ivuxolimab in advanced cancers. Sequenced by immunoSEQ multiplex PCR; TCRdb stores in-frame clones only, minus some. The table includes around 76,000 clones, 89% detected once. The sequences come from CD4+ or CD8+ T cells sorted from blood, collected in a trial of the OX40 agonist ivuxolimab. All receptors derive from an adult with an advanced solid tumor such as melanoma, head and neck, liver or kidney cancer.

The chain employs TRBV5-4 and TRBJ2-3; TRBD1 might be the D (6 bases). The CDR3 covers 14 residues. Germline V gene sequence: CDR1 SGHNT, CDR2 YYREEE (reference sequence). The germline V and J ends were trimmed by 6 bases and 3 bases, with 14 bases remaining between them. The CDR3 loop is CASTRDQGTDTQYF. In nucleotides, the CDR3 is TGTGCCAGCACCAGGGACCAGGGGACAGATACGCAGTATTTT.

The chain joins TRBV10-3 to TRBJ1-2; D unclear. The germline V gene has CDR1 ENHRY and CDR2 SYGVKD. V shed 1 base and J shed 7 bases, with 22 bases lying between them. The CDR3 spans 17 residues. CDR3: CAISELEGMGIVSGYTF. The CDR3 DNA follows: TGTGCCATCAGTGAGTTGGAGGGAATGGGAATCGTCTCTGGCTACACCTTC.

The V gene is TRBV7-9, the J gene TRBJ1-3; 8 bases align to TRBD1. The germline V gene encodes CDR1 SEHNR and CDR2 FQNEAQ (reference sequence). This CDR3 contains 12 residues. J was trimmed by 15 bases and V by 7 bases; bases with no gene match: 11. CDR3 in DNA: TGTGCCAGCACAGGACAGGGTCCCCAGAAATATTTT. Translating gives CASTGQGPQKYF.

The chain couples TRBV5-1 to TRBJ2-3; TRBD2 matches at 9 bases. The germline V gene has CDR1 SGHRS and CDR2 YFSETQ. The length of the CDR3 is 14 residues. V lost 3 bases to trimming and J lost 3 bases; unmatched junction nucleotides: 2. In DNA, the CDR3 is TGCGCCAGCAGCTCGGCGGGAGGGACAGATACGCAGTATTTT. Its protein product is CASSSAGGTDTQYF.

This chain joins TRBV19 and TRBJ2-3; D ambiguous. The CDR3 contains 13 residues. Looked up from germline, CDR1 is LNHDA and CDR2 is SQIVND (reference sequence). V shed 8 bases and J shed 8 bases, with 17 bases lying between them. The CDR3 is CASFGNPLGTQYF. CDR3 DNA sequence: TGTGCCAGTTTTGGGAACCCCTTGGGTACGCAGTATTTT. Supplemented by reference TRBV19 and TRBJ2-3, the full variable domain reads DGGITQSPKYLFRKEGQNVTLSCEQNLNHDAMYWYRQDPGQGLRLIYYSQIVNDFQKGDIAEGYSVSREKKESFPLTVTSAQKNPTAFYLCASFGNPLGTQYFGPGTRLTVL.

The gene calls are TRBV11-2 and TRBJ2-1; TRBD2 agrees at 9 bases. Germline V gives CDR1 SGHAT, CDR2 FQNNGV. The CDR3 runs 18 residues. With 4 bases clipped from V and 2 bases from J, the junction kept 12 bases outside the gene matches. The CDR3 sequence: CASSSRVGAGGPYNEQFF. CDR3 in DNA: TGTGCCAGCAGCTCCAGGGTCGGGGCGGGAGGGCCCTACAATGAGCAGTTCTTC.

This chain links TRBV5-1 with TRBJ1-2, with a possible D match to TRBD1 (5 bases). The CDR3 has 14 residues. Germline assignment: CDR1 SGHRS and CDR2 YFSETQ. The ends were cut back, 0 bases at V and 4 bases at J, with 10 bases in the middle. CDR3 loop: CASSLEGAAYGYTF. CDR3 coding DNA: TGCGCCAGCAGCTTGGAAGGGGCGGCCTATGGCTACACCTTC. Filled out from reference TRBV5-1 and TRBJ1-2, the complete variable domain reads KAGVTQTPRYLIKTRGQQVTLSCSPISGHRSVSWYQQTPGQGLQFLFEYFSETQRNKGNFPGRFSGRQFSNSRSEMNVSTLELGDSALYLCASSLEGAAYGYTFGSGTRLTVV.